Following are 9 T cell receptor beta chains from one sample sequenced in a study of cytotoxic CD8 clonotypes in ibrutinib-treated CLL. Profiled with immunoSEQ multiplex PCR; TCRdb holds only in-frame clones, not every one. This sample has roughly 180,000 clones, with under 85% found just once. Sequencing used PBMCs, obtained after 24 months of ibrutinib treatment. The receptors derive from a human donor with chronic lymphocytic leukemia.

The chain links TRBV28 to TRBJ2-7, with a weak D call TRBD2 (6 bases). The CDR3 runs to 17 residues. Per germline, CDR1 MDHEN and CDR2 SYDVKM. Trimming cost V 6 bases and J 1 base, with 22 bases left between them. The CDR3 coding sequence is TGTGCCAGCAGGACAGCACGACTAGAGAGATCATCCTACGAGCAGTACTTC. Its translation is CASRTARLERSSYEQYF.

The DNA of the CDR3 is TGCGCCAGCAGCCAAGGGAATGGGGATGGCTACACCTTC. Its protein product is CASSQGNGDGYTF. The genes are TRBV4-1 and TRBJ1-2; no clear D gene. This CDR3 contains 13 residues. V was trimmed by 1 base and J by 6 bases, leaving 9 bases between them. Germline CDR1 reads MGHRA; CDR2 reads YSYEKL.

This chain joins TRBV5-5 and TRBJ2-5, with 7 bases lining up with TRBD2. Germline V gene lookup returns CDR1 SGHKS and CDR2 YYEKEE (reference sequence). V was pared by 2 bases and J by 4 bases, with 8 bases of the junction left unmatched. The CDR3 spans 15 residues. The CDR3 region is CASSFRFGGRETQYF. The CDR3 bases are TGTGCCAGCAGCTTCCGCTTCGGGGGGAGAGAGACCCAGTACTTC.

The chain carries TRBV10-1 and TRBJ1-1; D gene unclear. The V gene lost 4 bases and the J gene lost 11 bases, with 11 bases spanning the gap. Germline-derived CDR1 and CDR2 are WNHNN and SYGVQD (reference sequence). This CDR3 has 11 amino acids. In DNA form, the CDR3 reads TGCGCCAGCAGTGTTGGGCCGGTGGCTTTCTTT. It encodes CASSVGPVAFF.

The chain has TRBV4-3 and TRBJ2-7; 10 nucleotides line up with TRBD1. The germline V gene has CDR1 LGHNA and CDR2 YSLEER. Trimming removed 3 bases from V and 1 base from J; junction bases left unmatched: 0. The CDR3 runs to 14 residues. The CDR3 DNA reads as TGCGCCAGCAGCCAGGGACAGGGGTCCTACGAGCAGTACTTC. This sequence encodes CASSQGQGSYEQYF.

This rearrangement joins TRBV6-5 to TRBJ2-7; maybe TRBD2 (6 bases). Trimming cost V 6 bases and J 5 bases, with 17 bases left between them. The CDR3 is 14 residues long. Germline CDR1 reads MNHEY; CDR2 reads SVGAGI. The CDR3 coding sequence is TGTGCCAGCAGCTTTGGGACTTTGGGTCACGAGCAGTACTTC. It is translated as CASSFGTLGHEQYF.

This chain uses TRBV19 with TRBJ1-1; 8 nucleotides agree with TRBD1. The J segment lost 0 bases and the V segment lost 10 bases, leaving 10 bases of the junction unmatched. The germline CDR1 and CDR2 sequences are LNHDA and SQIVND (reference sequence). The CDR3 totals 15 residues. CDR3 sequence reads: CATKPWTGMNTEAFF. CDR3 nucleotide sequence: TGTGCCACAAAACCGTGGACAGGGATGAACACTGAAGCTTTCTTT.

The V call is TRBV5-1, the J call TRBJ1-3; possible D gene TRBD1, 6 bases. CDR1 and CDR2 from the germline V gene are SGHRS and YFSETQ. Trimming left V 0 bases short and J 10 bases short, with 14 bases between. The CDR3 covers 14 residues. The CDR3 DNA follows: TGCGCCAGCAGCTTGGGACAGGTGGTAGATACCATATATTTT. It yields the protein CASSLGQVVDTIYF.

This chain's CDR3 is CASSMGRMLNTGELFF. CDR3 sequence (DNA): TGTGCCAGTAGTATGGGCCGGATGCTGAACACCGGGGAGCTGTTTTTT. This chain connects TRBV19 to TRBJ2-2; no clear D gene. V was pared by 3 bases and J by 1 base, with 12 bases between. This CDR3 has 16 residues. The germline CDR1 and CDR2 sequences are LNHDA and SQIVND (reference sequence).